This TCR beta chain was documented in a study of T cell responses to AZD1222 COVID-19 vaccine. Whole-study findings and limits: Rises in breadth and depth of Spike-specific TCRs came after two AZD1222 doses. Variant regions that are unmutated are reportedly the target of nearly half of spike-specific TCRs.

Using immunoSEQ multiplex PCR, the repertoire was profiled, and TCRdb retains in-frame clones only, with some absent. The sample lists approximately 70,000 clones; over 60% were seen once. The sample holds a few counts of this clone. Its antigen is currently unknown. Per the germline V gene, CDR1 is SGHTA and CDR2 is FQGNSA. CDR3 length equals 17 residues. V lost 4 bases, J lost 7 bases, and 12 bases stayed unmatched. Source: peripheral blood, taken 28 days after the second AZD1222 dose. The receptor's source is an adult who received the AZD1222 COVID-19 vaccine. The V call is TRBV7-2, the J call TRBJ2-2; 10 bases are shared with TRBD2. The CDR3 coding sequence is TGTGCCAGCAGCTCAGCTCGCCAAGCGGGGGGGTTCGGGGAGCTGTTTTTT. This translates into CASSSARQAGGFGELFF.